This TCR beta chain is drawn from a study of blood T cell repertoires in COVID-19. Study as a whole: Researchers got acute and convalescent COVID-19 samples from the United States, Italy and Spain. PBMCs, B-cell-depleted T cells, or T cells were the source of the cDNA or gDNA that made up the material.

Per the authors' pipeline: Cell counts per sample came from amplifying reference gene primers. Only in-frame clones appear in the TCRdb table, and some are missing; sequencing was by immunoSEQ multiplex PCR. The V and J calls and clone size come from that table; D and trimming were worked out from the DNA. Of around 100,000 clones in the sample, approximately 90% were seen once. Germline V gene data show CDR1 as SGHNT and CDR2 as YYREEE (reference sequence). The CDR3 has 13 residues. V lost 5 bases and J lost 5, with 13 bases in between. The clonotype was recovered from a man aged 45-65 years with active COVID-19. The J gene is TRBJ1-2, the V gene TRBV5-4, with D perhaps matching TRBD1 (6 bases). Sequenced: peripheral blood. The CDR3 is CASRPRTAYGYTF. Written as DNA, the CDR3 is TGTGCCAGCAGACCTAGGACAGCTTATGGCTACACCTTC.